This TCR beta chain was sequenced for a study of lymphopenia after photon versus proton radiotherapy. Study-wide findings and caveats: Post-nadir diversity loss with photons came from oligoclonal expansion, particularly CD8+ Temra cells.

As concerns this clone: Antigen: not known.

Using immunoSEQ multiplex PCR, the repertoire was profiled, and TCRdb retains in-frame clones only, with some absent. The repertoire holds around 16,000 clones, with 88% as singletons. Germline V lookup: CDR1 SNHLY, CDR2 FYNNEI. The junction had 9 bases not matched to a gene; V was cut back by 7 bases and J by 7 bases. CDR3 length: 14 residues. The rearrangement uses TRBV2 and TRBJ1-2; 10 nucleotides line up with TRBD1. This receptor was taken from a woman aged 55-70 years with cholangiocarcinoma. Some clones in this sample may be carry-over from other donors' samples. The material was peripheral blood, obtained from a patient treated with proton-based radiotherapy. CDR3 sequence reads: CASNPRQGASGYTF. Here the CDR3 DNA reads TGTGCCAGCAATCCTAGACAGGGGGCGAGTGGCTACACCTTC.